This TCR beta chain was recorded in a study of T cell clonality in common variable immunodeficiency. The protocol was immunoSEQ multiplex PCR, while the TCRdb copy is restricted to in-frame clones and leaves out a portion. The sample has some 80,000 clones, none seen only once; the top ten hold approximately 0.81%. This clone was picked up many times. The read ends 3 residues early relative to the CDR3; the germline J gene fills the gap. Deletions cut 4 bases from V and 4 bases from J, with 11 bases between. Germline V gene sequence: CDR1 SGHVS, CDR2 FQNEAQ. CDR3 size: 15 residues. The TCR originated in a person between 18 and 75 years old in good health. This sequence joins TRBV7-8 and TRBJ2-6; D remains unclear. The specimen was peripheral blood mononuclear cells. The CDR3 sequence: CASSSPEPGANVLTF. Partial CDR3 DNA: TGTGCCAGCAGCTCCCCCGAGCCCGGGGCCAACGTC. Supplemented by reference TRBV7-8 and TRBJ2-6, the full variable domain reads GAGVSQSPRYKVAKRGQDVALRCDPISGHVSLFWYQQALGQGPEFLTYFQNEAQLDKSGLPSDRFFAERPEGSVSTLKIQRTQQEDSAVYLCASSSPEPGANVLTFGAGSRLTVL.